This T cell receptor (beta chain) was retrieved from a study of blood T cell repertoires in COVID-19. The protocol was immunoSEQ multiplex PCR, while the TCRdb copy is restricted to in-frame clones and leaves out a portion. The table includes 200,000 to 250,000 clones, 75% to 90% detected once. V gave up 6 bases and J gave up 7 bases, with 12 bases separating them. The CDR3 spans 12 residues. The receptor comes from a woman older than 75 with COVID-19, enrolled during active disease. Sequencing was performed on peripheral blood. V and J are TRBV23-1 and TRBJ1-1; D remains ambiguous. TRBV23-1 is annotated as an ORF whose role is uncertain. CDR3 sequence: CASRRRSLEAFF. CDR3 DNA: TGCGCCAGCAGGAGGCGGTCCCTTGAAGCTTTCTTT.